A selection of T cell receptor beta chains follows, all from one sample in a study of Ad26.COV2.S vaccination and SARS-CoV-2 variants. The method was immunoSEQ multiplex PCR; TCRdb's version includes in-frame clones alone and lacks a portion of them. The sample comprises more than 300,000 clones, over 80% of which are singletons, and 2.1% rests with the top ten. Here the sequenced sample was peripheral blood, taken in a trial of Ad26.COV2.S vaccine versus placebo. The receptors derive from a person aged 18-65 years who received the Ad26.COV2.S COVID-19 vaccine or a placebo. Both conserved end residues are part of each CDR3. D genes are given only for firm matches. Only some rows state a clone size, as once, few, many or a class for expanded clones.

CDR3 length: 15
D gene: .
clone size: .
J gene: TRBJ2-5
V gene: TRBV19
CDR3 protein: CASSIWGPGQETQYF
CDR3 DNA: TGTGCCAGTAGTATTTGGGGTCCGGGCCAAGAGACCCAGTACTTC

CDR3 length: 13
D gene: .
clone size: .
J gene: TRBJ1-5
V gene: TRBV19
CDR3 protein: CASSIDKNQPQHF
CDR3 DNA: TGTGCCAGTAGTATAGACAAAAATCAGCCCCAGCATTTT

CDR3 length: 15
D gene: TRBD1
clone size: .
J gene: TRBJ1-1
V gene: TRBV27
CDR3 protein: CASGSDTGDLAEAFF
CDR3 DNA: TGTGCCAGCGGATCCGATACAGGGGATCTCGCTGAAGCTTTCTTT

CDR3 length: 13
D gene: .
clone size: .
J gene: TRBJ2-3
V gene: TRBV18
CDR3 protein: CASSPLRADTQYF
CDR3 DNA: TGTGCCAGCTCACCATTGAGGGCAGATACGCAGTATTTT

CDR3 length: 14
D gene: TRBD1
clone size: .
J gene: TRBJ1-2
V gene: TRBV7-9
CDR3 protein: CASRTGTGGSGYTF
CDR3 DNA: TGTGCCAGCAGGACCGGGACAGGGGGCTCTGGCTACACCTTC

CDR3 length: 13
D gene: TRBD1
clone size: .
J gene: TRBJ1-2
V gene: TRBV2
CDR3 protein: CASSRTGDYGYTF
CDR3 DNA: TGTGCCAGCAGTCGGACAGGGGACTATGGCTACACCTTC

CDR3 length: 11
D gene: .
clone size: .
J gene: TRBJ2-4
V gene: TRBV2
CDR3 protein: CASSTDYIQYF
CDR3 DNA: TGTGCCAGCAGTACTGATTACATTCAGTACTTC

CDR3 length: 14
D gene: .
clone size: .
J gene: TRBJ2-4
V gene: TRBV4-2
CDR3 protein: CASSPTGRENIQYF
CDR3 DNA: TGTGCCAGCAGCCCGACCGGACGGGAAAACATTCAGTACTTC

CDR3 length: 14
D gene: .
clone size: once
J gene: TRBJ1-1
V gene: TRBV15
CDR3 protein: CATSSPRGNTEAFF
CDR3 DNA: TGTGCCACCAGCAGCCCCCGAGGGAACACTGAAGCTTTCTTT

CDR3 length: 15
D gene: TRBD1
clone size: few
J gene: TRBJ1-6
V gene: TRBV3-1/TRBV3-2
CDR3 protein: CASSQVGTGDSPLHF
CDR3 DNA: TGTGCCAGCAGCCAAGTTGGGACAGGGGATTCACCCCTCCACTTT

CDR3 length: 16
D gene: .
clone size: .
J gene: TRBJ1-1
V gene: TRBV19
CDR3 protein: CASSWDGEKVNTEAFF
CDR3 DNA: TGTGCCAGTAGTTGGGACGGAGAAAAGGTGAACACTGAAGCTTTCTTT

CDR3 length: 15
D gene: TRBD2
clone size: .
J gene: TRBJ2-7
V gene: TRBV28
CDR3 protein: CASSLSGGPPYEQYF
CDR3 DNA: TGTGCCAGCAGTTTATCGGGGGGGCCCCCCTACGAGCAGTACTTC

CDR3 length: 16
D gene: .
clone size: .
J gene: TRBJ2-3
V gene: TRBV3-1/TRBV3-2
CDR3 protein: CASSQSLAPSTDTQYF
CDR3 DNA: TGTGCCAGCAGCCAATCGCTAGCCCCTAGCACAGATACGCAGTATTTT

CDR3 length: 15
D gene: .
clone size: medium-sized
J gene: TRBJ1-5
V gene: TRBV10-2
CDR3 protein: CASSESREGSQPQHF
CDR3 DNA: TGCGCCAGCAGTGAGTCGCGTGAAGGGAGTCAGCCCCAGCATTTT

CDR3 length: 15
D gene: .
clone size: .
J gene: TRBJ1-4
V gene: TRBV19
CDR3 protein: CASSPGTEEKEKLFF
CDR3 DNA: TGTGCCAGTAGTCCCGGAACCGAGGAAAAGGAAAAACTGTTTTTT

CDR3 length: 16
D gene: TRBD2
clone size: .
J gene: TRBJ2-3
V gene: TRBV5-1
CDR3 protein: CASSSGLAGVADTQYF
CDR3 DNA: TGCGCCAGCAGCTCCGGACTAGCGGGGGTGGCAGATACGCAGTATTTT

CDR3 length: 12
D gene: .
clone size: .
J gene: TRBJ2-1
V gene: TRBV5-1
CDR3 protein: CASSWEYNEQFF
CDR3 DNA: TGCGCCAGCAGCTGGGAATACAATGAGCAGTTCTTC

CDR3 length: 16
D gene: .
clone size: .
J gene: TRBJ1-1
V gene: TRBV28
CDR3 protein: CASSTFKGFYGTEAFF
CDR3 DNA: TGTGCCAGCAGTACCTTTAAGGGTTTCTATGGCACTGAAGCTTTCTTT

CDR3 length: 14
D gene: .
clone size: .
J gene: TRBJ2-7
V gene: TRBV27
CDR3 protein: CASSFTGAPYEQYF
CDR3 DNA: TGTGCCAGCAGTTTTACCGGGGCCCCCTACGAGCAGTACTTC

CDR3 length: 13
D gene: .
clone size: .
J gene: TRBJ2-5
V gene: TRBV5-1
CDR3 protein: CASRGLPQETQYF
CDR3 DNA: TGCGCCAGCAGAGGACTGCCCCAAGAGACCCAGTACTTC

CDR3 length: 13
D gene: .
clone size: .
J gene: TRBJ1-5
V gene: TRBV7-2
CDR3 protein: CASSLVDNQPQHF
CDR3 DNA: TGTGCCAGCAGCTTAGTAGACAATCAGCCCCAGCATTTT

CDR3 length: 16
D gene: TRBD1
clone size: few
J gene: TRBJ1-4
V gene: TRBV5-4
CDR3 protein: CASSVRTGGGGEKLFF
CDR3 DNA: TGTGCCAGCAGCGTACGAACAGGGGGAGGTGGTGAAAAACTGTTTTTT

CDR3 length: 13
D gene: TRBD2
clone size: .
J gene: TRBJ2-5
V gene: TRBV27
CDR3 protein: CASKTGGQETQYF
CDR3 DNA: TGTGCCAGCAAGACGGGGGGACAAGAGACCCAGTACTTC

CDR3 length: 13
D gene: .
clone size: .
J gene: TRBJ1-1
V gene: TRBV6-5
CDR3 protein: CASSLQPGVEAFF
CDR3 DNA: TGTGCCAGCAGTCTACAACCCGGGGTTGAAGCTTTCTTT

CDR3 length: 15
D gene: .
clone size: once
J gene: TRBJ2-1
V gene: TRBV9
CDR3 protein: CASSSSGTPVHEQFF
CDR3 DNA: TGTGCCAGCAGCTCCTCCGGGACTCCAGTACATGAGCAGTTCTTC

CDR3 length: 15
D gene: TRBD2
clone size: .
J gene: TRBJ2-3
V gene: TRBV28
CDR3 protein: CASSFRGGAADTQYF
CDR3 DNA: TGTGCCAGCAGTTTTCGCGGGGGGGCCGCAGATACGCAGTATTTT

CDR3 length: 14
D gene: .
clone size: .
J gene: TRBJ2-7
V gene: TRBV7-3
CDR3 protein: CASSPWGARHEQYF
CDR3 DNA: TGTGCCAGCAGTCCTTGGGGGGCGAGGCACGAGCAGTACTTC

CDR3 length: 16
D gene: .
clone size: few
J gene: TRBJ1-6
V gene: TRBV7-7
CDR3 protein: CASSSAGSTYNSPLHF
CDR3 DNA: TGTGCTAGCAGCTCGGCAGGTAGCACCTATAATTCACCCCTCCACTTT

CDR3 length: 15
D gene: TRBD2
clone size: .
J gene: TRBJ2-7
V gene: TRBV7-2
CDR3 protein: CASSLQRGSLYEQYF
CDR3 DNA: TGTGCCAGCAGCTTGCAGCGGGGCTCGCTCTACGAGCAGTACTTC

CDR3 length: 13
D gene: .
clone size: few
J gene: TRBJ1-4
V gene: TRBV4-1
CDR3 protein: CASSRVYGEKLFF
CDR3 DNA: TGCGCCAGCAGCAGGGTATATGGGGAAAAACTGTTTTTT

CDR3 length: 13
D gene: .
clone size: once
J gene: TRBJ2-3
V gene: TRBV29-1
CDR3 protein: CSARGGAEDTQYF
CDR3 DNA: TGCAGCGCAAGGGGGGGGGCGGAAGATACGCAGTATTTT

CDR3 length: 14
D gene: .
clone size: few
J gene: TRBJ1-6
V gene: TRBV11-2
CDR3 protein: CASSLSPLNSPLHF
CDR3 DNA: TGTGCCAGCAGCTTATCTCCCCTAAATTCACCCCTCCACTTT

CDR3 length: 15
D gene: TRBD2
clone size: .
J gene: TRBJ2-5
V gene: TRBV5-4
CDR3 protein: CASGGERGGLETQYF
CDR3 DNA: TGTGCCAGCGGAGGGGAGCGGGGGGGCCTAGAGACCCAGTACTTC